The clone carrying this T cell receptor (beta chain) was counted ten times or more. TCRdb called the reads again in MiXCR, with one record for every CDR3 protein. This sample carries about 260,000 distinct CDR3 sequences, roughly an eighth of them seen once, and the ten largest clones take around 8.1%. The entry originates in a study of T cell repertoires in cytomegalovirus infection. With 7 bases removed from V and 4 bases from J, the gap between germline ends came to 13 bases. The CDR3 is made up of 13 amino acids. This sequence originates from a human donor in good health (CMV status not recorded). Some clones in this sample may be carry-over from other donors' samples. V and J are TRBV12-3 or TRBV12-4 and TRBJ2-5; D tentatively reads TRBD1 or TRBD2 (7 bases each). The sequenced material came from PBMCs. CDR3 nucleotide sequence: TGTGCCAGCACCCAGGGGGGGTTAGAGACCCAGTACTTC. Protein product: CASTQGGLETQYF.